Listed here are 20 T cell receptor beta chains from one sample, sequenced in a study of T cells in tumors after PD-1 blockade. TCRdb's table, derived via immunoSEQ multiplex PCR, lists solely in-frame clones and lacks some. The sample consists of some 43,000 clones, 81% of them appearing once. Source: PBMCs, taken before anti-PD-1 treatment. The receptors derive from a human donor with basal cell carcinoma.

This sequence joins TRBV10-2 and TRBJ1-2; TRBD1 aligns across 8 bases. The germline gives CDR1 WSHSY, CDR2 SAAADI. With 1 base clipped from V and 4 bases from J, the junction kept 5 bases outside the gene matches. The length of the CDR3 is 15 residues. CDR3: CASSEYDRGSYGYTF. The CDR3 DNA reads TGCGCCAGCAGTGAGTACGACAGGGGCTCCTATGGCTACACCTTC.

This clone was found a few times. This rearrangement joins TRBV3-1 (or the pseudogene TRBV3-2) to TRBJ2-1; 12 bases agree with TRBD2. The trim removed 7 bases at V and 10 bases at J, leaving 5 bases unmatched. The CDR3 consists of 13 residues. Germline V CDR1 and CDR2: LGHDT, YNNKEL (reference sequence). The CDR3, as DNA: TGTGCCAGCAAGCAGACTAGCGGGGGCGAGCAGTTCTTC. It yields the protein CASKQTSGGEQFF.

This clone was seen just once. V and J are TRBV5-6 and TRBJ1-2; D is possibly TRBD1 (5 bases). The V end lost 4 bases, the J end lost 4 bases, and 14 bases lay between the germline ends. Germline lookup yields CDR1 SGHDT and CDR2 YYEEEE. The CDR3 totals 14 residues. Written as DNA, the CDR3 is TGTGCCAGCAGCCCGACAAGCAGGGCCTATGGCTACACCTTC. As protein: CASSPTSRAYGYTF.

This clone was counted only a few times. The rearrangement joins TRBV4-2 to TRBJ2-2, with 9 bases identical to TRBD2. This CDR3 has 18 residues. CDR1 LGHNA and CDR2 YNFKEQ come from the germline V gene. The junction had 5 bases not matched to a gene; V was cut back by 0 bases and J by 0 bases. The CDR3 nucleotides are TGTGCCAGCAGCCAAGAGAAAGCGGGGGGCACGAACACCGGGGAGCTGTTTTTT. Amino acid sequence: CASSQEKAGGTNTGELFF.

V gene TRBV18 combines with J gene TRBJ1-1; the D is unclear. V was pared by 3 bases and J by 8 bases, with 13 bases between. CDR1 is KGHSH, CDR2 LQKENI, per germline. The CDR3 has 13 amino acids. The CDR3 DNA reads TGTGCCAGCTCACCGGACGGATTGGGAGAAGCTTTCTTT. Its translation is CASSPDGLGEAFF.

V gene TRBV4-1 combines with J gene TRBJ2-7, with D perhaps matching TRBD1 (5 bases). Trimming took 0 bases from V and 2 from J, leaving 14 bases between them. CDR1 and CDR2 from the germline V gene are MGHRA and YSYEKL. The CDR3 runs 16 residues. The CDR3 protein is CASSQDHGRDPYEQYF. Here the CDR3 DNA reads TGCGCCAGCAGCCAAGATCATGGCAGGGATCCCTACGAGCAGTACTTC.

V usage is TRBV5-1 and J usage is TRBJ1-1; D unresolved. Germline values: CDR1 SGHRS, CDR2 YFSETQ. The V end was cut by 4 bases, the J end by 2 bases, with 9 bases between. This CDR3 region has 13 residues. CDR3 loop: CASSQLPNTEAFF. The DNA for the CDR3 is TGCGCCAGCAGCCAACTTCCTAACACTGAAGCTTTCTTT.

The chain is built from TRBV10-3 and TRBJ2-1, with 9 positions matching TRBD2. The germline CDR1 and CDR2 sequences are ENHRY and SYGVKD. V lost 4 bases and J lost 7; bases outside the gene matches: 8. The CDR3 totals 15 residues. The CDR3 DNA reads TGTGCCATCAGTGGTTCTAGCGGGGAGGGGAATGAGCAGTTCTTC. This encodes CAISGSSGEGNEQFF.

The genes are TRBV28 and TRBJ2-3, with D possibly called TRBD1 or TRBD2 (6 bases each). The CDR3 runs to 14 residues. In germline, CDR1 is MDHEN, CDR2 SYDVKM. V was clipped by 8 bases and J by 2 bases, with 14 bases between them. The CDR3 bases are TGTGCCAGCGGGGGGCGGGGCAACACAGATACGCAGTATTTT. This sequence encodes CASGGRGNTDTQYF. Looking up the rest from reference TRBV28 and TRBJ2-3 gives the full variable domain: DVKVTQSSRYLVKRTGEKVFLECVQDMDHENMFWYRQDPGLGLRLIYFSYDVKMKEKGDIPEGYSVSREKKERFSLILESASTNQTSMYLCASGGRGNTDTQYFGPGTRLTVL.

The sample holds one count of this clone. V gene TRBV30 combines with J gene TRBJ1-2, with TRBD1 matching over 7 bases. V dropped 0 bases and J dropped 5; count of bases not matched to a gene: 3. The CDR3 is 13 residues long. Per germline, CDR1 GTSNPN and CDR2 SVGIG (reference sequence). The CDR3 sequence: CAWSVLRGYGYTF. CDR3 sequence (DNA): TGTGCCTGGAGTGTCCTCAGGGGGTATGGCTACACCTTC.

The chain joins TRBV19 to TRBJ1-5, with D hard to call. With 1 base removed from V and 7 bases from J, the gap between germline ends came to 17 bases. The CDR3 runs to 16 residues. Germline V gives CDR1 LNHDA, CDR2 SQIVND (reference sequence). CDR3 sequence (DNA): TGTGCCAGTAGTATAGGCGGAGGGTTAGCGGGACAGCCCCAGCATTTT. Translated, it gives CASSIGGGLAGQPQHF.

The V and J genes are TRBV5-1 and TRBJ2-3, with a tentative D call TRBD2 (7 bases). Trimming removed 1 base at V and 4 bases at J, with 10 bases between. This CDR3 contains 14 residues. The V gene's germline CDR1 is SGHRS and CDR2 YFSETQ. The CDR3 region has the DNA TGCGCCAGCAGCTTGACGGGGGGCTCAGATACGCAGTATTTT. Amino acids: CASSLTGGSDTQYF.

The table lists this clone with a few counts. The CDR3 here is CSVVVGTINEQFF. CDR3 bases: TGCAGCGTTGTTGTCGGGACCATCAATGAGCAGTTCTTC. The chain combines TRBV29-1 with TRBJ2-1; tentatively, D is TRBD1 or TRBD2 (5 bases each). In germline, CDR1 is SQVTM, CDR2 ANQGSEA. Trimming pared 4 bases from V and 6 bases from J, leaving 13 bases between. CDR3 length equals 13 residues.

The gene calls are TRBV11-3 and TRBJ2-7; tentatively, D is TRBD2 (5 bases). Deletions cut 2 bases from V and 2 bases from J, with 13 bases between. This CDR3 spans 15 amino acids. Germline V gene data show CDR1 as SGHNT and CDR2 as YENEEA. CDR3: CASSLTARGPYEQYF. Written as DNA, the CDR3 is TGTGCCAGCAGCTTAACGGCCCGAGGGCCCTACGAGCAGTACTTC.

The chain links TRBV10-3 to TRBJ1-6; D gene unclear. V gave up 7 bases and J gave up 5 bases, with 12 bases separating them. The CDR3 has 14 amino acids. Germline lookup yields CDR1 ENHRY and CDR2 SYGVKD. CDR3 nucleotides: TGTGCCATCAAAGGACGGATAGATAATTCACCCCTCCACTTT. Protein: CAIKGRIDNSPLHF.

The chain is built from TRBV10-3 and TRBJ2-1; maybe TRBD1 (5 bases). Trimming removed 6 bases at V and 7 bases at J, with 10 bases between. The CDR3 runs to 12 residues. Germline CDR1 and CDR2: ENHRY and SYGVKD. The CDR3 bases are TGTGCCATCAGAGTAGGGGAAAATGAGCAGTTCTTC. Translating gives CAIRVGENEQFF.

This clone has just a few counts. This rearrangement joins TRBV6-1 to TRBJ1-5, with 7 bases lining up with TRBD1. There are 15 residues in the CDR3. From germline, CDR1 is MNHNS and CDR2 SASEGT. The J segment lost 6 bases and the V segment lost 1 base, leaving 6 bases of the junction unmatched. The DNA of the CDR3 is TGTGCCAGCAGTGAAGGACAGGGAGTTGTTCAGCCCCAGCATTTT. Its protein product is CASSEGQGVVQPQHF.

This sequence joins TRBV5-1 and TRBJ1-3; D may be TRBD1 (5 bases). The CDR3 is 13 residues long. Germline V gives CDR1 SGHRS, CDR2 YFSETQ. With 4 bases removed from V and 4 bases from J, the gap between germline ends came to 9 bases. The CDR3 sequence: CASSGDSGNTIYF. CDR3 nucleotide sequence: TGCGCCAGCAGCGGCGACAGCGGAAACACCATATATTTT.

V usage is TRBV7-9 and J usage is TRBJ2-1; TRBD2 matches 9 bases. This CDR3 comprises 15 residues. V lost 2 bases and J lost 8; bases outside the gene matches: 7. The germline CDR1 and CDR2 sequences are SEHNR and FQNEAQ (reference sequence). CDR3 bases: TGTGCCAGCAGCTTAATCCGCGGGGGGGCCGATGAGCAGTTCTTC. It specifies CASSLIRGGADEQFF. The full variable domain, in which reference TRBV7-9 and TRBJ2-1 provide the parts outside the CDR3, is DTGVSQNPRHKITKRGQNVTFRCDPISEHNRLYWYRQTLGQGPEFLTYFQNEAQLEKSRLLSDRFSAERPKGSFSTLEIQRTEQGDSAMYLCASSLIRGGADEQFFGPGTRLTVL.

V usage is TRBV5-4 and J usage is TRBJ1-5; TRBD1 aligns across 8 bases. The CDR3 is 14 amino acids. CDR1 is SGHNT, CDR2 YYREEE, per germline (reference sequence). V lost 4 bases, J lost 2 bases, and 2 bases stayed unmatched. The CDR3 sequence: CASSLDRGNQPQHF. The CDR3 region has the DNA TGTGCCAGCAGCCTGGACAGGGGCAATCAGCCCCAGCATTTT.